One sample yielded the 4 T cell receptor beta chains listed below, sequenced in a study of technical replicates of blood from a few donors. Generated by immunoSEQ multiplex PCR, the TCRdb table keeps only in-frame clones and is missing some. Among 55,000 to 75,000 clones listed, 92% were seen once. The sample taken for sequencing was T cells isolated from PBMCs. These receptors were collected from a human donor in good health.

This chain uses TRBV5-5 with TRBJ2-7; possible D gene TRBD2, 5 bases. Germline V gives CDR1 SGHKS, CDR2 YYEKEE (reference sequence). CDR3 length: 15 amino acids. V lost 4 bases and J 2 bases, leaving 16 bases between the germline ends. The CDR3 reads CASSPFGGGPYEQYF. DNA for the CDR3: TGTGCCAGCAGCCCCTTCGGAGGAGGTCCCTACGAGCAGTACTTC.

This clone appeared once. This chain links TRBV7-3 with TRBJ2-3; no reliable D call. Germline CDR1 is SGHTA and CDR2 is FQGTGA. This CDR3 is 13 amino acids long. The V end lost 7 bases, the J end lost 2 bases, and 10 bases lay between the germline ends. CDR3 bases: TGTGCCAGCACCGCTGGGCTCACAGATACGCAGTATTTT. Translation gives CASTAGLTDTQYF.

The V call is TRBV19, the J call TRBJ2-2; TRBD2 might be the D (5 bases). Looked up from germline, CDR1 is LNHDA and CDR2 is SQIVND (reference sequence). V was cut by 3 bases and J by 7 bases, with 15 bases left in between. The CDR3 sequence is 15 residues long. CDR3: CASSIEGDVHGELFF. The CDR3 DNA sequence: TGTGCCAGTAGTATTGAGGGAGACGTACACGGGGAGCTGTTTTTT.

The CDR3 DNA is TGCAGCGGCCAGGGTGTGGGTGGTGGCTACACCTTC. Amino acid sequence: CSGQGVGGGYTF. The chain carries TRBV29-1 and TRBJ1-2, with D possibly matching TRBD1 (5 bases). CDR3 length: 12 residues. Germline V lookup: CDR1 SQVTM, CDR2 ANQGSEA. V lost 7 bases and J lost 7, with 16 bases in between. The variable domain in full, with the rest retrieved from reference TRBV29-1 and TRBJ1-2, is SAVISQKPSRDICQRGTSLTIQCQVDSQVTMMFWYRQQPGQSLTLIATANQGSEATYESGFVIDKFPISRPNLTFSTLTVSNMSPEDSSIYLCSGQGVGGGYTFGSGTRLTVV.